This record concerns one T cell receptor beta chain sequence. The antigen is undetermined. The CDR3 has 18 amino acids. Germline V gene lookup returns CDR1 SGHRS and CDR2 YFSETQ. The V end lost 3 bases, the J end lost 0 bases, and 18 bases lay between the germline ends. These data are taken from a study of shared clonotypes between healthy human individuals. Sequencing was performed with immunoSEQ multiplex PCR; in TCRdb, only in-frame clones are kept and a portion is missing. The sample lists roughly 2,300,000 clones, 85% to 95% occurring once. Study-level points and caveats: Memory subsets had estimated richness that was generally smaller than that of naive subsets.

The sequencing sample was made of naive CD4+ T cells from PBMCs. Subset noted: CD45RA+ positively selected. This TCR derives from a man between 18 and 35 years old in good health. Some clones in this sample may be carry-over from other donors' samples. This rearrangement joins TRBV5-1 to TRBJ1-4; tentatively, D is TRBD1 (6 bases). In DNA form, the CDR3 reads TGCGCCAGCAGCTCCCCCCAGGGGCGCGTACCAACTAATGAAAAACTGTTTTTT. Translation: CASSSPQGRVPTNEKLFF.